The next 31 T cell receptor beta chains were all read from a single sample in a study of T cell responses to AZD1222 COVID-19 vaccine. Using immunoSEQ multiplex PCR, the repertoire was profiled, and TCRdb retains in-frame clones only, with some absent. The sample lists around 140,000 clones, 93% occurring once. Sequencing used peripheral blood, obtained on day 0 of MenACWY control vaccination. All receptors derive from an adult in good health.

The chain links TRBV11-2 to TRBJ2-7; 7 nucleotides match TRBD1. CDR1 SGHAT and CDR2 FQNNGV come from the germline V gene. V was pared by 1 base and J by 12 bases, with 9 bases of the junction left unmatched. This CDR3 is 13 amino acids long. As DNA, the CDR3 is TGTGCCAGCAGCTTAGGTGAAGGGGGCGGGTGGTACTTC. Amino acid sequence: CASSLGEGGGWYF.

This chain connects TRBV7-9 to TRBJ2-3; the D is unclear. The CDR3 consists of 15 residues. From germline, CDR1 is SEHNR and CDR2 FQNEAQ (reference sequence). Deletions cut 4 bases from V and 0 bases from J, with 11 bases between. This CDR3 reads CASSSVSFSTDTQYF. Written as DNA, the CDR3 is TGTGCCAGCAGCTCGGTCTCCTTTAGCACAGATACGCAGTATTTT.

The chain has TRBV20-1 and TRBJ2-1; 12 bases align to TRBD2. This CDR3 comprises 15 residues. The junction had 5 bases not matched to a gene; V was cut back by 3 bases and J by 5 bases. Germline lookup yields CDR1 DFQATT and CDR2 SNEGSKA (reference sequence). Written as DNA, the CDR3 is TGCAGTGCTAGTAGACTAGCGGGAGCCCACAATGAGCAGTTCTTC. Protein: CSASRLAGAHNEQFF.

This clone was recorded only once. For the CDR3, the DNA is TGTGCCACCAGCAGGGACACAGGGGTTCAAGAGACCCAGTACTTC. This encodes CATSRDTGVQETQYF. V and J are TRBV15 and TRBJ2-5, with TRBD1 matching 7 bases. Germline-derived CDR1 and CDR2 are LNHNV and YYDKDF (reference sequence). This CDR3 is built from 15 residues. Germline trimming cut 3 bases from V and 2 bases from J; bases unmatched to any gene: 6.

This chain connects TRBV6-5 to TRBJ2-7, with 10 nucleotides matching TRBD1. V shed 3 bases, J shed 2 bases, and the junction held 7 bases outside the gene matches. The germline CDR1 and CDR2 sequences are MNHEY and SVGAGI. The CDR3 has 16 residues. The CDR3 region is CASSYRGTGAPYEQYF. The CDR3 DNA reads TGTGCCAGCAGTTATCGAGGGACAGGGGCCCCCTACGAGCAGTACTTC.

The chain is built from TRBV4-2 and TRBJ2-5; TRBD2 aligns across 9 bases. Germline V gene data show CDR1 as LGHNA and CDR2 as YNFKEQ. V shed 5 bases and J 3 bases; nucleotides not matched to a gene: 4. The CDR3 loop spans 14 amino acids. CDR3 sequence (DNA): TGTGCCAGCAGCAGCGTAGCGGGGGAAGAGACCCAGTACTTC. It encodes CASSSVAGEETQYF.

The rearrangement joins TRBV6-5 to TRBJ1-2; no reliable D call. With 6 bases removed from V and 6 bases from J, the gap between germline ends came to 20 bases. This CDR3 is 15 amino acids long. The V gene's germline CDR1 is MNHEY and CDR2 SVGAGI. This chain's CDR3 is CASRPLGRRVDGYTF. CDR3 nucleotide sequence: TGTGCCAGCAGACCTTTGGGTCGCCGGGTGGATGGCTACACCTTC.

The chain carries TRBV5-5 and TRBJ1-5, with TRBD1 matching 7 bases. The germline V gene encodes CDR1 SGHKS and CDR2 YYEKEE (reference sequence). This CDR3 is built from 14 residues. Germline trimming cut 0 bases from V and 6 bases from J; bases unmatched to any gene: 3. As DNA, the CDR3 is TGTGCCAGCAGCTTGGGGACAGGCGGTCAGCCCCAGCATTTT. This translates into CASSLGTGGQPQHF.

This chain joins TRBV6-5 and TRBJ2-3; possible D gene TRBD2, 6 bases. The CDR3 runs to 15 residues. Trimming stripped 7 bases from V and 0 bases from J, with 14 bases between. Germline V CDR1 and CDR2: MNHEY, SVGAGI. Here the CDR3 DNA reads TGTGCCAGCACCCCGGGACTGTTTAGCACAGATACGCAGTATTTT. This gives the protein CASTPGLFSTDTQYF.

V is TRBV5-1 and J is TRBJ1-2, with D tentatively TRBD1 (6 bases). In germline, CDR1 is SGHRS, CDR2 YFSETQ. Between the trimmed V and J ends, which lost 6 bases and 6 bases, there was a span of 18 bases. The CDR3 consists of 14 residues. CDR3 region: CASTLEGGRNGYTF. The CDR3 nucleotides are TGCGCCAGCACGTTGGAAGGGGGGCGCAATGGCTACACCTTC.

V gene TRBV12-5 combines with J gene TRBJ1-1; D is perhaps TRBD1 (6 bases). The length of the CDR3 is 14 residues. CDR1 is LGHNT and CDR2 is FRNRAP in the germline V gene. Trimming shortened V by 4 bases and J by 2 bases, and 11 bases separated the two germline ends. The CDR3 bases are TGTGCTAGTGGTTCCCGGACAGCCAACACTGAAGCTTTCTTT. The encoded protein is CASGSRTANTEAFF.

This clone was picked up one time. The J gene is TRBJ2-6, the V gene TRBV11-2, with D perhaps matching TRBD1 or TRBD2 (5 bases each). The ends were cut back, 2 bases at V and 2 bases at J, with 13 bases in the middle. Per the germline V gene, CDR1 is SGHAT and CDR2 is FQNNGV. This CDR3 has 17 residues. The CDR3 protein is CASSLHAVGAGANVLTF. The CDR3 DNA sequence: TGTGCCAGCAGCTTACATGCGGTGGGGGCTGGGGCCAACGTCCTGACTTTC.

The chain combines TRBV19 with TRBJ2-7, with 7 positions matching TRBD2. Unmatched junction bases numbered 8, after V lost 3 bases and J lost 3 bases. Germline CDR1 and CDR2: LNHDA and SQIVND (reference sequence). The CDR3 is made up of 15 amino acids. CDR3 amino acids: CASSIAGKRDYEQYF. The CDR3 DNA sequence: TGTGCCAGTAGTATCGCGGGAAAGCGGGACTACGAGCAGTACTTC.

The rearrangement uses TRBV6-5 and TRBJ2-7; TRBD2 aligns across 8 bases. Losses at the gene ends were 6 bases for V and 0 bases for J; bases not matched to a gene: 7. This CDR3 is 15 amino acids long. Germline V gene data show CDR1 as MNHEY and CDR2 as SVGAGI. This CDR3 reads CASRPSGGHSYEQYF. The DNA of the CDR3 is TGTGCCAGCAGACCGAGCGGGGGCCACTCCTACGAGCAGTACTTC.

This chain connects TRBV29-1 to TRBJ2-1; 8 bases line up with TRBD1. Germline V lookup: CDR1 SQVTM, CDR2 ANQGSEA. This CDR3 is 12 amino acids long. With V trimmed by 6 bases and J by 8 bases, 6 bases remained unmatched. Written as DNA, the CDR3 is TGCAGCGTGATGACAGGGGTCCATGAGCAGTTCTTC. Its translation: CSVMTGVHEQFF.

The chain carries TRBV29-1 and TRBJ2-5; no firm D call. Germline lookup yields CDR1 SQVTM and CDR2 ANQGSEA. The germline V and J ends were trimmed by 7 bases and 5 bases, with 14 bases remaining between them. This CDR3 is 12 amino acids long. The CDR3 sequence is CSGFAARETQYF. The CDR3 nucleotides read TGCAGCGGATTTGCAGCCAGGGAGACCCAGTACTTC. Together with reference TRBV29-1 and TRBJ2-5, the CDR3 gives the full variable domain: SAVISQKPSRDICQRGTSLTIQCQVDSQVTMMFWYRQQPGQSLTLIATANQGSEATYESGFVIDKFPISRPNLTFSTLTVSNMSPEDSSIYLCSGFAARETQYFGPGTRLLVL.

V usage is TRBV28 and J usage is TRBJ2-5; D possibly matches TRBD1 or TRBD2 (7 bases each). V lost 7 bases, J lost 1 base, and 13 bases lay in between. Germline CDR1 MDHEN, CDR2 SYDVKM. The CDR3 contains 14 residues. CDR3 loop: CASTQGGAQETQYF. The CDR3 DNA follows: TGTGCCAGCACCCAGGGGGGGGCCCAAGAGACCCAGTACTTC.

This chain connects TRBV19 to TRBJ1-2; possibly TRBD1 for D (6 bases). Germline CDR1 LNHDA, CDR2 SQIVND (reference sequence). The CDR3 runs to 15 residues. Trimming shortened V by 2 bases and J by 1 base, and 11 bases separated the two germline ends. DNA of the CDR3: TGTGCCAGTAGTATACAGGGACATCTTAACTATGGCTACACCTTC. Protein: CASSIQGHLNYGYTF.

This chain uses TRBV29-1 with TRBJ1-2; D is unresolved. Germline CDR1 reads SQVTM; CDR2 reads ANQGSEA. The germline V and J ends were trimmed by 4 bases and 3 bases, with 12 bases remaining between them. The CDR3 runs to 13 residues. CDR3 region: CSVGTPGDYGYTF. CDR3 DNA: TGCAGCGTTGGGACGCCGGGTGACTATGGCTACACCTTC. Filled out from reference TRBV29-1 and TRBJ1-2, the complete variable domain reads SAVISQKPSRDICQRGTSLTIQCQVDSQVTMMFWYRQQPGQSLTLIATANQGSEATYESGFVIDKFPISRPNLTFSTLTVSNMSPEDSSIYLCSVGTPGDYGYTFGSGTRLTVV.

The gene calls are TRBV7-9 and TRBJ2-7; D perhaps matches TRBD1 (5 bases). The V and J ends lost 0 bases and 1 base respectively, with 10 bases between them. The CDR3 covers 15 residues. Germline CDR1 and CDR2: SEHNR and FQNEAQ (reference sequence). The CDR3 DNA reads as TGTGCCAGCAGCTTAGCGCAGGGAACGTCCTACGAGCAGTACTTC. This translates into CASSLAQGTSYEQYF.

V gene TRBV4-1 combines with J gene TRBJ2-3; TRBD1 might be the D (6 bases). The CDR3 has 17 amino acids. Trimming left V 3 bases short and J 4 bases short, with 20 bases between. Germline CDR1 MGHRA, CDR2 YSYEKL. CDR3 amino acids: CASSQIPPGSGADTQYF. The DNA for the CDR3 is TGCGCCAGCAGCCAGATCCCGCCAGGGTCAGGGGCAGATACGCAGTATTTT.

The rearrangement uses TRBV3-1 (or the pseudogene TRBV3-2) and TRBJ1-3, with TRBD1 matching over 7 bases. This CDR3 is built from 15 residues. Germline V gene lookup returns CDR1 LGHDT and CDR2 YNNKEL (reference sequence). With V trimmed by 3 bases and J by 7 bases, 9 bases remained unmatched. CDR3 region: CASSHSTGNLNTIYF. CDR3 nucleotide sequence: TGTGCCAGCAGCCACTCGACAGGGAATTTGAACACCATATATTTT.

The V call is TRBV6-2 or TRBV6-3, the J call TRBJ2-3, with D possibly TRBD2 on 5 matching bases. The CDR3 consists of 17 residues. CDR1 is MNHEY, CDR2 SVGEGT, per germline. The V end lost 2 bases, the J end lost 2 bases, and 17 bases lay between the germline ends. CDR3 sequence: CASSYPVKTGYTDTQYF. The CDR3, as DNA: TGTGCCAGCAGTTACCCGGTGAAAACGGGGTACACAGATACGCAGTATTTT.

DNA for the CDR3: TGTGCCAGCAGTCCCGGGACTAGGTCCACAGATACGCAGTATTTT. This codes for CASSPGTRSTDTQYF. J is TRBJ2-3 and V is TRBV5-4, with 8 bases matching TRBD2. Germline-derived CDR1 and CDR2 are SGHNT and YYREEE (reference sequence). J gave up 2 bases and V 5 bases, and 7 bases lay outside the gene matches. This CDR3 is built from 15 residues.

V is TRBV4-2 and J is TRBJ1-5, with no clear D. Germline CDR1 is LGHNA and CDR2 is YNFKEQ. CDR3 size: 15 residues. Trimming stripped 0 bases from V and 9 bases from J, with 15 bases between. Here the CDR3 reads CASSQDIGSGTPQHF. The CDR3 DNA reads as TGTGCCAGCAGCCAAGATATTGGCAGCGGTACGCCCCAGCATTTT.

The CDR3 loop is CASGLIGSADTQYF. As DNA, the CDR3 is TGTGCTAGTGGTTTGATCGGGAGTGCAGATACGCAGTATTTT. The chain uses TRBV12-5 and TRBJ2-3, with D possibly matching TRBD2 (6 bases). The CDR3 totals 14 residues. Deletions cut 2 bases from V and 4 bases from J, with 10 bases between. Germline V CDR1 and CDR2: LGHNT, FRNRAP.

In DNA form, the CDR3 reads TGTGCCAGCTCACCACAGGCAGGGAGAAGGTATGGCTACACCTTC. Encoded protein: CASSPQAGRRYGYTF. V usage is TRBV18 and J usage is TRBJ1-2; weak D call: TRBD1 (5 bases). Germline CDR1 KGHSH, CDR2 LQKENI. Deletions cut 1 base from V and 5 bases from J, with 14 bases between. The CDR3 loop spans 15 amino acids.

CDR3 residues: CASTLGPEAFF. CDR3 DNA: TGTGCCAGCACCCTCGGACCTGAAGCTTTCTTT. The genes are TRBV12-3 or TRBV12-4 and TRBJ1-1; D is uncertain. Trimming took off 7 bases at V and 6 bases at J, with 9 bases between the two ends. The CDR3 spans 11 residues.

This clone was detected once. CDR3 region: CASSLKIPGATTYEQYF. The CDR3 bases are TGTGCCAGCAGTTTAAAAATACCAGGGGCCACCACCTACGAGCAGTACTTC. The chain joins TRBV27 to TRBJ2-7, with D tentatively TRBD1 (6 bases). This CDR3 has 17 residues. Trimming took off 2 bases at V and 2 bases at J, with 19 bases between the two ends. Germline V gives CDR1 MNHEY, CDR2 SMNVEV (reference sequence).

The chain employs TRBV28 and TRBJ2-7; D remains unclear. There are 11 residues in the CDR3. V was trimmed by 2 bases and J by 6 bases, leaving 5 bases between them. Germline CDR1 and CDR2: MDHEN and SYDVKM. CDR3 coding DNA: TGTGCCAGCAGTTTACACGGCGAGCAGTACTTC. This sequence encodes CASSLHGEQYF. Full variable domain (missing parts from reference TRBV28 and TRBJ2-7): DVKVTQSSRYLVKRTGEKVFLECVQDMDHENMFWYRQDPGLGLRLIYFSYDVKMKEKGDIPEGYSVSREKKERFSLILESASTNQTSMYLCASSLHGEQYFGPGTRLTVT.

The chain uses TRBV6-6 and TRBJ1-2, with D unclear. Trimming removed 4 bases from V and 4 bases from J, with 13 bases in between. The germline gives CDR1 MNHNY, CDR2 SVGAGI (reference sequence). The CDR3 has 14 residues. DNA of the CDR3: TGTGCCAGCAGTTCGGCCCTGGGGAGCTATGGCTACACCTTC. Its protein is CASSSALGSYGYTF.